This TCR beta chain was documented in a study of cytomegalovirus exposure and HLA in healthy donors. The CDR3 loop spans 14 amino acids. The V end lost 5 bases, the J end lost 6 bases, and 16 bases lay between the germline ends. CDR1 LNHDA and CDR2 SQIVND come from the germline V gene (reference sequence). Amplification used 60 Vbeta primers and 13 Jbeta primers. Measured with immunoSEQ multiplex PCR; TCRdb has only the in-frame clones, and not every one. The sample records about 190,000 clones, 60% to 85% being singletons. The V gene is TRBV19, the J gene TRBJ1-1; D possibly corresponds to TRBD1 (6 bases). The sequence came from a young woman in good health and CMV-seronegative. Material: PBMCs. CDR3 coding DNA: TGTGCCAGTAGTTTACAGGGTGGTCTGGCTGAAGCTTTCTTT. This sequence encodes CASSLQGGLAEAFF.